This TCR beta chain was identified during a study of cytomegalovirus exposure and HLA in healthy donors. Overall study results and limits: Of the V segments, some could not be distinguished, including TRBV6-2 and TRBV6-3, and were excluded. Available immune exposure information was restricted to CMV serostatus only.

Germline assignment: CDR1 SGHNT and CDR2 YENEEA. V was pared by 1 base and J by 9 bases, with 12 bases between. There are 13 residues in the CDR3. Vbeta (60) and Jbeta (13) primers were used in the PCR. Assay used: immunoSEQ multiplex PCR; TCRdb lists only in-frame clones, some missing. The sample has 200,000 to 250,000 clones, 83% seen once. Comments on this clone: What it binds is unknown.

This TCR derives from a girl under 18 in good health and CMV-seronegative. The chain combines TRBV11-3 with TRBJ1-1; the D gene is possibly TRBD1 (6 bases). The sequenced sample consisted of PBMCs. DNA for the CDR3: TGTGCCAGCAGCTTAGTAGGACAGAGTCAAGCTTTCTTT. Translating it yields CASSLVGQSQAFF. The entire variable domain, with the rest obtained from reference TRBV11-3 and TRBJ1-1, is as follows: EAGVVQSPRYKIIEKKQPVAFWCNPISGHNTLYWYLQNLGQGPELLIRYENEEAVDDSQLPKDRFSAERLKGVDSTLKIQPAELGDSAVYLCASSLVGQSQAFFGQGTRLTVV.